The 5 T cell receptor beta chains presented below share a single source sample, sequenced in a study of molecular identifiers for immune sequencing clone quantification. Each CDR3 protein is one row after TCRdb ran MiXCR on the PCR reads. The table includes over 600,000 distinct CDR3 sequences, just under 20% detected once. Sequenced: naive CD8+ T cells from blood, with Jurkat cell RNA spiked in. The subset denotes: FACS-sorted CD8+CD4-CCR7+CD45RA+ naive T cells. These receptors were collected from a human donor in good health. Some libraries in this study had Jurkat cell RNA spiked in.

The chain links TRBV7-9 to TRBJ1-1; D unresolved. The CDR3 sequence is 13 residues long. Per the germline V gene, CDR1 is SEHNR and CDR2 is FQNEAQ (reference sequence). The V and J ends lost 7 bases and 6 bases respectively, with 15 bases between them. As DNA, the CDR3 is TGTGCCAGCACCTCAGCGGTTAGGGCTGAAGCTTTCTTT. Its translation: CASTSAVRAEAFF.

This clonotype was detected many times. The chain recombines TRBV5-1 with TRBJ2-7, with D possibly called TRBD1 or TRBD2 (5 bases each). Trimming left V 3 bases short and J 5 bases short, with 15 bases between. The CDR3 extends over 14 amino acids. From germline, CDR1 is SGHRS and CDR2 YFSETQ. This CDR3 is CASSSGWGSDEQYF. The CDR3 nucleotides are TGCGCCAGCAGCTCCGGCTGGGGGTCGGACGAGCAGTACTTC.

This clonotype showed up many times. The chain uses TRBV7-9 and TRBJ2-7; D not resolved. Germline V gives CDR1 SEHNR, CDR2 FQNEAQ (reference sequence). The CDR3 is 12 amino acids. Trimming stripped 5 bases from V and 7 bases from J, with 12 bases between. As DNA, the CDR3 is TGTGCCAGCAGCCATGTACCGCTGGAGCAGTACTTC. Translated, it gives CASSHVPLEQYF.

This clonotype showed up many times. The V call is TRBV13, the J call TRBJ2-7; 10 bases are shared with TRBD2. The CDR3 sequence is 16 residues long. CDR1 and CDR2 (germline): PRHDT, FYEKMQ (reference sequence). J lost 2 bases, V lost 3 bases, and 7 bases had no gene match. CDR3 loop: CASSFPTSGRTYEQYF. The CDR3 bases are TGTGCCAGCAGCTTCCCGACTAGCGGGCGCACCTACGAGCAGTACTTC.

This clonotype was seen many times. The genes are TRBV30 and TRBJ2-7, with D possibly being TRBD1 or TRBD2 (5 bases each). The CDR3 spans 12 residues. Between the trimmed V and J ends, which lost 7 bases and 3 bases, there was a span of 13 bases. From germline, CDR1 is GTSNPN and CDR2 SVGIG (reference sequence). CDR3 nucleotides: TGTGCCTTCCGGGACGCTTACTACGAGCAGTACTTC. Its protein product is CAFRDAYYEQYF.